This T cell receptor beta chain was obtained from a study of cytomegalovirus exposure and HLA in healthy donors (dated by TCRdb to about 2017). Some background on the complete study: An earlier analysis of approximately 600 of the donors reported 250 to 300 Gb of sequence data and 117 million unique TCR beta sequences from about 200 million T cells. About 320 gigabases of sequencing data and 78 million or so unique TCR sequences were included in an early release covering several hundred HLA-typed donors. Of the roughly 420 genotyped donors, 81% were placed in the genetic ancestry cluster associated with self-reported Caucasian donors. The aim of the study was to test whether cataloging public T cell receptors could identify signatures of past pathogen exposure. The study profiled the T cell repertoires of fewer than 850 subjects by immunosequencing and related them to cytomegalovirus serostatus. Besides the first cohort of approximately 710 subjects, a separate validation cohort made up of over 95 different subjects was used. High-throughput TCR immunosequencing, statistical association of individual TCRs with disease status, and machine learning were combined to predict cytomegalovirus infection status. To study patterns of TCR occurrence, a later analysis re-analyzed previously published TCR beta repertoires from 700 or so donors and added high-resolution HLA genotyping. Rather than drawing on any new phenotypic data, the later analysis identified candidate immune exposures from TCR beta sequences and the way those sequences occurred across donors. In an earlier analysis of roughly 540 of the donors, high-throughput TCR beta sequencing was used to judge whether each TCR beta V gene segment behaved as functional or pseudogenic. Donor age, sex, ethnicity and CMV serostatus were compiled together with the repertoire data. A later genetic analysis took genome-wide SNP genotypes for about three fifths of the 666 donors and used that subset as a discovery cohort. Every discovery cohort repertoire had been produced on one sequencing platform. HLA typing covered class I and class II loci at four-digit resolution. Typing coverage varied by locus: roughly 629-640 donors for A, B, C, DRB1 and DQB1; more than 500 for DQA1; about 600 for DPA1; around 490 for DPB1. A handful of DR-DQ haplotypes were handled as single units for association and clustering because linkage in the cohort was strong. On average, around 240,000 unique TCR beta nucleotide sequences were sequenced per donor among a few hundred genotyped donors of the cohort, with roughly 19% of those sequences being non-productive. The research as a whole found: In a later analysis, around 15,000 TCR beta sequences were associated with specific HLA alleles at a false discovery rate of 0.05. Linkage disequilibrium might explain the correlated functional status among segregating V segments, but an unknown experimental factor could not be excluded. In both the original and validation cohorts, the classifier was reported to diagnose cytomegalovirus status with high specificity and sensitivity. A cluster of highly shared sequence variants was judged likely to be a technical artifact of the sequencing pipeline. For the cohort, immune exposure information was limited to CMV serostatus. A later analysis found that HLA-associated TCR beta chains were more clonally expanded and had lower generation probabilities than equally common non-associated chains. In a later genetic analysis, a missense DCLRE1C variant was associated with V-gene and J-gene trimming of TCR beta chains, and the association was replicated in an independent cohort. While some public TCRs were present in many individuals, most TCR sequences turned up only very rarely across donors. In this cohort, only TCR beta chains were sequenced, and detectable features were limited by the absence of alpha or paired-chain data. A later analysis found that TCR association rates varied across HLA loci, with DRB1 alleles showing the most associated TCRs and HLA-C alleles the fewest. Strong co-occurrence of HLA alleles, especially DR and DQ, made assigning TCR associations to individual alleles difficult. Because HLA typing was missing for some donors at each locus, association tests included only the typed subset. The 87-base-pair reads could not distinguish some IMGT-functional V segments, including TRBV6-2 and TRBV6-3, so those segments were excluded. An earlier analysis of several hundred of the donors showed that most TCR beta V segments appeared in productive rearrangements either about 87% or about 30% of the time, which broadly matched IMGT annotations. The authors suggested that the approach could potentially be extended to other disease states and immunological phenotypes. Compared with the 666-donor mean, donors in an Asian-associated ancestry cluster had fewer N-insertions in productive TCRs, according to a later genetic analysis. A further reported finding was that TCR beta sequences accurately predicted the HLA-A and HLA-B alleles for most subjects in the first cohort. According to a later analysis, most CMV-associated TCR beta chains appeared to be HLA-restricted, and the HLA associations seemed to be driven largely by CMV exposure. According to a later analysis, parvovirus B19, influenza, CMV and Epstein-Barr virus appeared linked to several top co-occurrence clusters. Because counts were too low, roughly 18 rarely observed V segments, including chromosome 9 orphons, were left out of the earlier analysis of approximately 500 of the donors. A few of the identified cytomegalovirus-associated TCR beta chains were confirmed in vitro to be specific for cytomegalovirus antigens. Sequencing depth was assumed to be roughly uniform across donors in the presence/absence analyses, though that assumption may not hold. A total of 164 TCR beta chains were listed by the study as associated with cytomegalovirus.

The library came from the immunoSEQ multiplex PCR assay. For the multiplex PCR, a mixture combining 60 forward primers for TCR Vbeta segments and 13 reverse primers for TCR Jbeta segments was used. A multiplex PCR assay on genomic DNA amplified the CDR3 region of rearranged TCR beta genes. The Illumina HiSeq System was used to sequence the amplified TCR beta libraries as 87-base-pair reads. Concerning the study's data processing: A later analysis counted 65 million to 90 million unique TCR beta chains across the 650 to 700 repertoires, and roughly 10 million of these chains were shared by at least two donors. Raw reads were error-corrected and collapsed into unique sequences by a nearest-neighbor algorithm in which closely related sequences were merged to remove PCR and sequencing errors. V, D and J gene segments were assigned by aligning CDR3 sequences to IMGT reference sequences. For a sequence to be retained, at least a six-nucleotide match to both a V gene segment and a J gene segment was required. Rearrangements were called productive when the CDR3 lacked stop codons and stayed in frame with V and J; all others were non-productive. CDR3 was defined according to IMGT convention as the region running from the second conserved V-encoded cysteine to the conserved J-encoded phenylalanine. In an earlier analysis of more than 550 of the donors, sequences lacking an unambiguous match to a single V gene segment were excluded. In an earlier analysis of approximately 590 of the donors, a V segment was called functional when productive rearrangements were above 56.7%, and segregating when the standard deviation between donors exceeded 5%. A statistical classification framework was developed to diagnose cytomegalovirus status using the catalog of TCR beta chain sequences. A later analysis assigned V and J genes by comparing TCR nucleotide sequences with IMGT/GENE-DB human TR gene sequences. Using the TCRdist pipeline, a later analysis assigned CDR3 sequences along with most-parsimonious VDJ recombination scenarios. In a later analysis, every TCR beta chain was defined by the combination of its CDR3 amino acid sequence and its V-gene family, and reads without a unique V-gene family were dropped. A later analysis removed 600 or so highly shared, low-generation-probability nucleotide sequences to deal with suspected cross-contamination and a sequencing artifact. For each public chain, a later analysis derived a clonal expansion index from normalized ranks of inferred template counts within each repertoire. In a later analysis, generation probabilities were computed with a VDJ recombination model fitted to out-of-frame rearrangements, and the resulting probabilities were checked against IGoR. In a later analysis, TCR-TCR, TCR-HLA and TCR-CMV co-occurrence was scored with hypergeometric tests, and a repertoire-size bias correction was applied to TCR pairs. To estimate false discovery rates, a later analysis permuted the HLA or CMV assignments 20 times. In a later analysis, co-occurring TCRs were grouped using DBSCAN, with TCRdist sequence similarity added in when clustering inside HLA-allele-positive subsets. Co-occurrence clustering excluded repertoires with fewer than 30,000 or more than 120,000 public chains, plus five with anomalous nucleotide sharing. As stored in TCRdb, this immuneACCESS dataset retains in-frame rearrangements with V and J assigned. A fraction of the clones does not appear; measured against another copy, unresolved V genes explain less than half of the discrepancy, and the remainder lacks a known reason. V, J and clone size were drawn from that table, and D and trimming were deduced from the DNA. The sample records roughly 170,000 clones, roughly 84% of which are singletons. The top ten hold approximately 0.98% of the sample.

As concerns this clone: Its antigen remains unidentified. Base quality data are lacking; no much larger clone is found one base away.

The CDR3 runs 15 amino acids, cysteine and phenylalanine included. CDR3 DNA is the only sequence kept; it has 45 bases, read in frame from the first base. The germline V gene specifies SQVTM as CDR1 and ANQGSEA as CDR2. Deletion took 0 bases off V and 6 bases off J, with a span of 15 bases between the germline ends. In total, fewer than 750 healthy bone marrow donors made up the cohort. At the time of sampling, every cohort member was nominally healthy, though immune exposures that went unrecorded were likely present. The donor was CMV seronegative and was included in the group of a few hundred seronegative cohort members. Each donor provided a peripheral blood sample, and peripheral blood mononuclear cells were used for TCR beta sequencing. Genomic DNA was extracted from the blood cell samples with the Qiagen DNeasy Blood Extraction Kit.

The V and J segments used are TRBV29-1 and TRBJ2-1; a weak D assignment points to TRBD2 (5 bases agree). The clonotype comes from a man aged 25 to 40 in good health and CMV-seronegative. Sequencing was done on a sample of PBMCs. CDR3 region: CSVEDRASFINEQFF. The base sequence is TGCAGCGTTGAAGATAGGGCTAGCTTTATCAATGAGCAGTTCTTC.